The sequence of this T cell receptor beta chain was determined in a study of T cell repertoires and Cas9 in healthy adults. Study background: SpCas9-reactive CD4 and CD8 T cells were characterized for potency, cytotoxicity and lineage.

Germline V CDR1 and CDR2: MGHRA, YSYEKL. CDR3 length: 14 amino acids. V was pared by 0 bases and J by 4 bases, with 0 bases of the junction left unmatched. For this clone: The antigen is not known.

Study-wide points: SpCas9-reactive effector T cells were reportedly restrained in vitro by SpCas9-reactive regulatory T cells.

Using immunoSEQ multiplex PCR, the repertoire was profiled, and TCRdb retains in-frame clones only, with some absent. The table shows 22,000 or so clones, with about nine tenths occurring only once. This clonotype was sampled from a human donor in good health. What was sequenced was CD4+ effector T cells (CD127+, CD25-, CD137-, CD154-) from PBMCs; culture status not recorded. This chain uses TRBV4-1 with TRBJ2-1; TRBD2 agrees at 7 bases. The CDR3 sequence is CASSQEGGYNEQFF. In DNA form, the CDR3 reads TGCGCCAGCAGCCAAGAGGGAGGGTACAATGAGCAGTTCTTC.